The rows below give T cell receptor beta chains drawn from one sample of a study of shared clonotypes between healthy human individuals. Sequencing used immunoSEQ multiplex PCR; TCRdb keeps in-frame clones, though not all of them. The data contain some 1 million clones, around 75% of them singletons. Sequences were obtained from memory CD4+ T cells sorted from blood. The origin of the receptors is a man younger than 30 in good health. Each CDR3 is given with its conserved first and last residue. The D gene is left open where the match is weak. Clone size is stated in some rows and not others, as once, few, many or a class when expanded.

>TRBV5-1|TRBD1|TRBJ1-1|-
CASRMTGANTEAFF
TGCGCCAGCCGGATGACAGGGGCGAACACTGAAGCTTTCTTT
>TRBV7-7|TRBD2|TRBJ2-5|once
CASSLGLGSVETQYF
TGTGCTAGCAGCTTAGGACTAGGTAGCGTGGAGACCCAGTACTTC
>TRBV4-3|-|TRBJ2-2|-
CASSQETLRQGGIGELFF
TGCGCCAGCAGCCAAGAGACCCTACGACAGGGCGGGATCGGGGAGCTGTTTTTT
>TRBV11-2|TRBD2|TRBJ2-3|many
CASSPLGLAGNTDTQYF
TGTGCCAGCAGCCCCCTGGGGCTAGCGGGGAACACAGATACGCAGTATTTT
>TRBV7-9|-|TRBJ1-1|-
CASSRGKMNTEAFF
TGTGCCAGCAGCAGGGGGAAGATGAACACTGAAGCTTTCTTT
>TRBV30|-|TRBJ2-6|-
CAWSVTGSGANVLTF
TGTGCCTGGAGTGTAACGGGATCTGGGGCCAACGTCCTGACTTTC
>TRBV5-1|TRBD2|TRBJ2-5|-
CASSPGLAQETQYF
TGCGCCAGCAGCCCGGGACTAGCGCAAGAGACCCAGTACTTC
>TRBV6-6|TRBD1|TRBJ1-6|-
CASTEQGDNSPLHF
TGTGCCAGCACCGAACAGGGGGACAATTCACCCCTCCACTTT
>TRBV11-2|TRBD1|TRBJ1-6|-
CASSSRTGTFNSPLHF
TGTGCCAGCAGCTCCCGGACAGGGACATTCAATTCACCCCTCCACTTT
>TRBV6-1|-|TRBJ1-1|-
CATTGTVNTEAFF
TGTGCCACCACCGGGACGGTGAACACTGAAGCTTTCTTT
>TRBV7-2|-|TRBJ1-3|once
CASTSRGQKGNTIYF
TGTGCCAGCACCTCTCGAGGACAAAAAGGAAACACCATATATTTT
>TRBV5-1|TRBD1|TRBJ2-5|-
CASSHTGGEETQYF
TGCGCCAGCAGCCATACAGGGGGCGAAGAGACCCAGTACTTC
>TRBV7-2|-|TRBJ1-6|-
CASSLWGGHNSPLHF
TGTGCCAGCAGCTTATGGGGTGGCCATAATTCACCCCTCCACTTT
>TRBV2|-|TRBJ2-3|-
CASSGQYTDTQYF
TGTGCCAGCAGTGGACAGTACACAGATACGCAGTATTTT
>TRBV7-2|-|TRBJ1-2|-
CASSSRGQPVYGYTF
TGTGCCAGCAGCTCGAGAGGACAACCCGTCTATGGCTACACCTTC
>TRBV27|-|TRBJ1-5|-
CASSVGRGQPQHF
TGTGCCAGCAGTGTAGGGAGGGGGCAGCCCCAGCATTTT
>TRBV19|TRBD1|TRBJ2-1|-
CASSMTGGTNEQFF
TGTGCCAGTAGTATGACAGGGGGAACCAATGAGCAGTTCTTC
>TRBV21-1|-|TRBJ2-5|-
CASTALPLAGETQYF
TGTGCCAGCACCGCGCTACCACTAGCGGGAGAGACCCAGTACTTC
>TRBV29-1|-|TRBJ1-2|-
CSVVPDEANYGYTF
TGCAGCGTTGTACCCGACGAGGCGAACTATGGCTACACCTTC
>TRBV6-1|-|TRBJ1-6|-
CASSVSLSYNSPLHF
TGTGCCAGCAGTGTCTCCCTGAGTTATAATTCACCCCTCCACTTT
>TRBV28|-|TRBJ2-7|-
CASRSWTASYEQYF
TGTGCCAGCAGGTCTTGGACAGCTTCCTACGAGCAGTACTTC
>TRBV28|TRBD1|TRBJ1-3|-
CASSLLTGGTGNTIYF
TGTGCCAGCAGTTTATTGACAGGGGGCACAGGAAACACCATATATTTT
>TRBV30|-|TRBJ1-1|many
CAWSVTGRAEAFF
TGTGCCTGGAGTGTAACTGGGCGGGCTGAAGCTTTCTTT
>TRBV16|-|TRBJ1-2|-
CASSQSRPGGRIYGYTF
TGTGCCAGCAGCCAATCACGGCCGGGAGGTAGAATTTATGGCTACACCTTC
>TRBV4-3|-|TRBJ2-7|many
CASSQESTGSHEQYF
TGCGCCAGCAGCCAAGAGTCTACAGGGAGCCACGAGCAGTACTTC
>TRBV5-4|-|TRBJ1-1|-
CASSQTAMNTEAFF
TGTGCCAGCAGCCAGACAGCCATGAACACTGAAGCTTTCTTT
>TRBV6-5|TRBD1|TRBJ2-4|once
CASRKDRDKDIQYF
TGTGCCAGCAGGAAGGACAGGGATAAGGACATTCAGTACTTC
>TRBV5-1|-|TRBJ2-5|-
CASSLGQQQETQYF
TGCGCCAGCAGCTTGGGGCAGCAACAAGAGACCCAGTACTTC
>TRBV7-9|-|TRBJ2-7|-
CASSQIGDEQYF
TGTGCCAGCAGCCAGATCGGGGACGAGCAGTACTTC
>TRBV7-2|-|TRBJ2-5|once
CASSLAGPGASETQYF
TGTGCCAGCAGCTTAGCGGGCCCGGGGGCGTCGGAGACCCAGTACTTC
>TRBV4-3|-|TRBJ2-1|-
CASSQAYTYNEQFF
TGCGCCAGCAGCCAAGCATATACCTACAATGAGCAGTTCTTC
>TRBV12-5|TRBD1|TRBJ2-5|-
CASGLATGGGETQYF
TGTGCTAGTGGTTTGGCAACAGGGGGCGGGGAGACCCAGTACTTC
>TRBV4-2|TRBD2|TRBJ2-1|-
CASSHQLAGRTYNEQFF
TGTGCCAGCAGCCATCAATTAGCGGGGCGAACATACAATGAGCAGTTCTTC
>TRBV5-4|TRBD1|TRBJ1-2|-
CASSSGQDYGYTF
TGTGCCAGCAGCTCGGGACAGGACTATGGCTACACCTTC
>TRBV2|TRBD2|TRBJ2-5|-
CASSETSGRYSQETQYF
TGTGCCAGCAGTGAAACTAGCGGGAGGTACAGTCAAGAGACCCAGTACTTC
>TRBV10-3|-|TRBJ2-1|-
CAISESLLEIMSEQFF
TGTGCCATCAGTGAGTCGTTACTAGAAATAATGAGTGAGCAGTTCTTC
>TRBV19|TRBD1|TRBJ1-2|-
CASIETGGFGSGYTF
TGTGCCAGTATAGAGACAGGGGGCTTTGGAAGTGGCTACACCTTC
>TRBV4-1|TRBD1|TRBJ1-2|few
CASSQEQGATYGYTF
TGCGCCAGCAGCCAAGAGCAGGGGGCGACCTATGGCTACACCTTC
>TRBV11-3|-|TRBJ2-5|once
CASSPSGGTQYF
TGTGCCAGCAGCCCGAGCGGCGGGACCCAGTACTTC
>TRBV5-1|TRBD1|TRBJ1-4|-
CASSLGTGGLTNEKLFF
TGCGCCAGCAGCTTGGGGACAGGGGGCTTGACTAATGAAAAACTGTTTTTT
>TRBV5-1|TRBD1|TRBJ2-5|-
CASSRPGQGTETQYF
TGCGCCAGCAGCCGTCCGGGACAGGGTACGGAGACCCAGTACTTC
>TRBV19|TRBD1|TRBJ1-6|-
CASSTRQGNSPLHF
TGTGCCAGTAGTACTCGACAGGGTAATTCACCCCTCCACTTT
>TRBV7-2|TRBD2|TRBJ2-2|-
CASSFSGGTGELFF
TGTGCCAGCAGCTTCTCGGGGGGCACCGGGGAGCTGTTTTTT
>TRBV25-1|TRBD1|TRBJ1-5|-
CASPITGGGYQPQHF
TGTGCCAGCCCGATTACAGGGGGCGGCTATCAGCCCCAGCATTTT
>TRBV7-3|-|TRBJ2-5|once
CASSFSGASETQYF
TGTGCCAGCAGCTTTTCGGGGGCGTCGGAGACCCAGTACTTC
>TRBV6-1|-|TRBJ2-3|once
CASSGWSDTQYF
TGTGCCAGCAGTGGGTGGTCAGATACGCAGTATTTT
>TRBV7-9|-|TRBJ1-2|-
CASSSDSPPLTF
TGTGCCAGCAGCTCCGACAGCCCCCCCCTGACCTTC
>TRBV5-4|TRBD1|TRBJ2-1|few
CASRRDRGRIEQFF
TGTGCCAGCAGACGGGACAGGGGGCGCATTGAGCAGTTCTTC
>TRBV18|TRBD2|TRBJ2-1|-
CASSPGLAGYNEQFF
TGTGCCAGCTCACCGGGATTAGCGGGGTACAATGAGCAGTTCTTC
>TRBV2|-|TRBJ2-7|-
CASSEGLTYEQYF
TGTGCCAGCAGTGAGGGTCTAACCTACGAGCAGTACTTC
>TRBV18|-|TRBJ1-4|-
CASCSGAEHEKLFF
TGTGCCAGCTGTTCAGGGGCCGAACATGAAAAACTGTTTTTT
>TRBV25-1|-|TRBJ1-3|many
CASSRHGGNTIYF
TGTGCCAGCAGTAGACACGGTGGAAACACCATATATTTT
>TRBV10-3|-|TRBJ2-7|-
CAISDNTRHYEQYF
TGTGCCATCAGTGACAACACAAGACACTACGAGCAGTACTTC
>TRBV18|-|TRBJ2-1|-
CASSPPALVGNEQFF
TGTGCCAGCTCACCGCCGGCACTAGTAGGGAATGAGCAGTTCTTC
>TRBV18|-|TRBJ2-3|-
CASSPQDRWTTDTQYF
TGTGCCAGCTCACCACAGGACAGATGGACAACAGATACGCAGTATTTT
>TRBV5-6|-|TRBJ1-1|-
CASSLRGTEAFF
TGTGCCAGCAGCTTGCGGGGCACTGAAGCTTTCTTT